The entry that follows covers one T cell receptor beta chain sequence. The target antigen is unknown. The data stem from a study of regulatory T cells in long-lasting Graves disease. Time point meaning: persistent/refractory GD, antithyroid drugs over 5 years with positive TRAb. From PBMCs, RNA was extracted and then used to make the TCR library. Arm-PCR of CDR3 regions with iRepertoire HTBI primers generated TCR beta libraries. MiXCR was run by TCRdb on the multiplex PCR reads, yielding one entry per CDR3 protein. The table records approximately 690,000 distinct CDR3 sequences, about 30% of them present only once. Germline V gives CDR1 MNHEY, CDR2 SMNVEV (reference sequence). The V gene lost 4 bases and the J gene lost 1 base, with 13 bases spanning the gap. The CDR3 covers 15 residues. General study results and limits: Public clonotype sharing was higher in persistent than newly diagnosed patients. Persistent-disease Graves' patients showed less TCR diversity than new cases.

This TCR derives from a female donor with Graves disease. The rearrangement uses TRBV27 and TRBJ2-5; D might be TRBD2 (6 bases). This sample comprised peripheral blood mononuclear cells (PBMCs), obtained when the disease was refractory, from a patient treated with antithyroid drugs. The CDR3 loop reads CASSWSGDPQETQYF. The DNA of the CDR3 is TGTGCCAGCAGTTGGTCGGGAGATCCCCAAGAGACCCAGTACTTC.